The 16 T cell receptor beta chains presented below share a single source sample, sequenced in a study of radiotherapy plus CTLA-4 blockade in lung cancer (dated by TCRdb to about 2018). Preparation of the library involved the immunoSEQ multiplex PCR assay. TCRdb stores this immuneACCESS table with in-frame sequences only. Part of the clones is absent; in the studies checked, under half of the shortfall reflects unresolved V genes, and no reason is known for the rest. The sample contains around 72,000 clones, more than 75% of them found a single time. Together, the top ten hold 7.1% of the sample. Specimen: peripheral blood, collected from a patient treated with radiotherapy plus ipilimumab. These receptors came from a human donor with non-small cell lung cancer who had a complete response to radiotherapy plus ipilimumab.

The genes are TRBV7-6 and TRBJ1-2, with D perhaps TRBD1 (5 bases). Germline CDR1 is SGHVS and CDR2 is FNYEAQ. V was pared by 5 bases and J by 2 bases, with 9 bases between. CDR3 size: 13 residues. The CDR3 DNA is TGTGCCAGCAGCCCGCAGGGCAACTATGGCTACACCTTC. This sequence encodes CASSPQGNYGYTF.

V gene TRBV5-1 combines with J gene TRBJ1-1; unclear D gene. The CDR3 length is 16 residues. V was cut by 0 bases and J by 7 bases, with 19 bases left in between. CDR1 is SGHRS, CDR2 YFSETQ, per germline. The CDR3 loop is CASSLVLGSGVSEAFF. CDR3 coding DNA: TGCGCCAGCAGCTTGGTTCTGGGGAGTGGGGTTAGTGAAGCTTTCTTT.

The chain employs TRBV6-5 and TRBJ2-7, with D possibly TRBD1 on 6 matching bases. From germline, CDR1 is MNHEY and CDR2 SVGAGI. V was pared by 4 bases and J by 3 bases, with 10 bases between. This CDR3 is 13 amino acids long. The CDR3 DNA reads as TGTGCCAGCAGTTTTGAGACAGGCTACGAGCAGTACGTC. It specifies CASSFETGYEQYV.

This rearrangement joins TRBV19 to TRBJ2-4; perhaps D is TRBD1 or TRBD2 (7 bases each). Germline CDR1 reads LNHDA; CDR2 reads SQIVND (reference sequence). This CDR3 has 17 residues. V lost 1 base and J lost 0, with 13 bases in between. The CDR3 DNA reads TGTGCCAGTAGTATAGGGCAGGGGGGGCTAGCCAAAAACATTCAGTACTTC. Protein product: CASSIGQGGLAKNIQYF. Full variable domain (remainder filled in from reference TRBV19 and TRBJ2-4): DGGITQSPKYLFRKEGQNVTLSCEQNLNHDAMYWYRQDPGQGLRLIYYSQIVNDFQKGDIAEGYSVSREKKESFPLTVTSAQKNPTAFYLCASSIGQGGLAKNIQYFGAGTRLSVL.

V gene TRBV4-3 combines with J gene TRBJ1-1; tentative D call: TRBD1 (6 bases). The CDR3 extends over 16 amino acids. The V gene lost 0 bases and the J gene lost 5 bases, with 16 bases spanning the gap. CDR1 LGHNA and CDR2 YSLEER come from the germline V gene. The CDR3 here is CASSQDVFRGETEAFF. The CDR3 nucleotides are TGCGCCAGCAGCCAAGATGTTTTCAGGGGAGAGACTGAAGCTTTCTTT.

This chain connects TRBV15 to TRBJ2-5; 10 bases are shared with TRBD1. V was pared by 3 bases and J by 3 bases, with 7 bases of the junction left unmatched. CDR1 and CDR2 (germline): LNHNV, YYDKDF (reference sequence). There are 16 residues in the CDR3. The CDR3 DNA sequence: TGTGCCACCAGCAGGAAGGGACAGGGGTACGAAGAGACCCAGTACTTC. It yields the protein CATSRKGQGYEETQYF.

The CDR3 spells CASSVRTGVDTQYF. DNA of the CDR3: TGTGCCAGCAGCGTACGGACAGGGGTGGATACGCAGTATTTT. This chain links TRBV9 with TRBJ2-3, with 9 bases that match TRBD1. J gave up 6 bases and V 1 base, and 3 bases lay outside the gene matches. The CDR3 sequence is 14 residues long. Germline values: CDR1 SGDLS, CDR2 YYNGEE.

A few counts support this clone. This chain uses TRBV6-5 with TRBJ1-6; a weak D match, TRBD1 (5 bases). The germline V gene encodes CDR1 MNHEY and CDR2 SVGAGI. Trimming left V 6 bases short and J 6 bases short, with 15 bases between. The CDR3 consists of 15 residues. The CDR3 loop is CASSRLGTGNSPLHF. CDR3 nucleotide sequence: TGTGCCAGCAGCCGACTGGGGACCGGTAATTCACCCCTCCACTTT.

The rearrangement links TRBV7-8 to TRBJ2-1; possibly TRBD2 for D (7 bases). The CDR3 covers 16 residues. Trimming cost V 8 bases and J 4 bases, with 21 bases left between them. The germline V gene has CDR1 SGHVS and CDR2 FQNEAQ. This CDR3 is CASPPGGRDYYNEQFF. The CDR3 nucleotides are TGTGCCAGCCCACCCGGGGGCCGGGACTATTACAATGAGCAGTTCTTC.

Comments on this clone: The junction differs from germline at one of its ends, possibly a read error. The sample holds other DNA sequences that translate to the same CDR3. V usage is TRBV11-3 and J usage is TRBJ2-6, with a weak D call TRBD1 (5 bases). The CDR3 loop spans 15 amino acids. Germline V gene sequence: CDR1 SGHNT, CDR2 YENEEA. As DNA, the CDR3 is TGTGCCAGCAGCTTAGAAGGGGCTGGAGCCAACGTCCTGACTTTC. Translation: CASSLEGAGANVLTF. Full variable domain (missing parts from reference TRBV11-3 and TRBJ2-6): EAGVVQSPRYKIIEKKQPVAFWCNPISGHNTLYWYLQNLGQGPELLIRYENEEAVDDSQLPKDRFSAERLKGVDSTLKIQPAELGDSAVYLCASSLEGAGANVLTFGAGSRLTVL.

V and J are TRBV21-1 and TRBJ2-7. TRBV21-1 represents a pseudogene. This CDR3 region has 12 residues. The CDR3 sequence is CASTRTDYEQYV. The CDR3 DNA sequence: TGTGCCAGCACCCGGACGGATTACGAGCAGTACGTC.

This chain links TRBV30 with TRBJ1-2, with no clear D. Per germline, CDR1 GTSNPN and CDR2 SVGIG (reference sequence). The CDR3 runs to 12 residues. V gave up 2 bases and J gave up 5 bases, with 9 bases separating them. The CDR3 nucleotides read TGTGCCTGGAGTTTCGGCAGTTATGGCTACACCTTC. Protein product: CAWSFGSYGYTF. The complete variable domain, with remaining parts taken from reference TRBV30 and TRBJ1-2, reads SQTIHQWPATLVQPVGSPLSLECTVEGTSNPNLYWYRQAAGRGLQLLFYSVGIGQISSEVPQNLSASRPQDRQFILSSKKLLLSDSGFYLCAWSFGSYGYTFGSGTRLTVV.

The chain carries TRBV6-1 and TRBJ2-3; 7 bases are a match to TRBD2. J gave up 5 bases and V 6 bases, and 8 bases lay outside the gene matches. The CDR3 spans 14 residues. Germline V gene data show CDR1 as MNHNS and CDR2 as SASEGT. In DNA, the CDR3 is TGTGCCAGCAGCGCGTCTAGCGGTGGAGATACGCAGTATTTT. Translated, it gives CASSASSGGDTQYF.

The chain is built from TRBV27 and TRBJ1-1; a weak D match, TRBD1 (6 bases). Per the germline V gene, CDR1 is MNHEY and CDR2 is SMNVEV (reference sequence). V lost 3 bases and J lost 4, with 12 bases in between. CDR3 size: 14 residues. The CDR3 sequence: CASSLYRASTEAFF. The CDR3 nucleotides read TGTGCCAGCAGTTTGTACAGGGCAAGCACTGAAGCTTTCTTT.

The chain has TRBV5-1 and TRBJ2-7; D may be TRBD2 (6 bases). Germline CDR1 is SGHRS and CDR2 is YFSETQ. The V end lost 2 bases, the J end lost 5 bases, and 11 bases lay between the germline ends. This CDR3 region has 13 residues. CDR3 in amino acids: CASSLRGGNEQYF. The CDR3 DNA sequence: TGCGCCAGCAGCTTACGGGGAGGAAACGAGCAGTACTTC.

V is TRBV18 and J is TRBJ1-1; 8 nucleotides match TRBD1. The CDR3 totals 15 residues. V lost 4 bases, J lost 1 base, and 5 bases stayed unmatched. CDR1 and CDR2 from the germline V gene are KGHSH and LQKENI. This chain's CDR3 is CASSRDRPPNTEAFF. DNA of the CDR3: TGTGCCAGCTCACGGGACAGGCCACCGAACACTGAAGCTTTCTTT.